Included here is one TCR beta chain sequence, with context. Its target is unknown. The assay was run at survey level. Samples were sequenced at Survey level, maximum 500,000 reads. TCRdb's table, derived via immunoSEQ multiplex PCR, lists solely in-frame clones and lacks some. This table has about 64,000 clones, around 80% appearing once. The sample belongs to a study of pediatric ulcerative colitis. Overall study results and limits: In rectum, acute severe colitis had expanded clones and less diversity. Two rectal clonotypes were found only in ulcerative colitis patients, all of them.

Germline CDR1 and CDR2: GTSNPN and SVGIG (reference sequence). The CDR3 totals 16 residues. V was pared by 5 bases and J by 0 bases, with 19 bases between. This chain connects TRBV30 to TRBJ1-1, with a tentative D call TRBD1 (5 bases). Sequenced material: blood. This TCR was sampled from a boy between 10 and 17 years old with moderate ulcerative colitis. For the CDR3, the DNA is TGTGCCTGGCAGAGAGGGACCGGGCGAATGAACACTGAAGCTTTCTTT. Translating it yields CAWQRGTGRMNTEAFF. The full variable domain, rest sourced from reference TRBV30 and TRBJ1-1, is SQTIHQWPATLVQPVGSPLSLECTVEGTSNPNLYWYRQAAGRGLQLLFYSVGIGQISSEVPQNLSASRPQDRQFILSSKKLLLSDSGFYLCAWQRGTGRMNTEAFFGQGTRLTVV.